Shown below are 9 T cell receptor beta chains from a single sample sequenced in a study of regulatory T cells in long-lasting Graves disease. The sample's time point: newly diagnosed GD, antithyroid drugs for less than 3 months. RNA isolated from PBMCs was used to make the TCR library. TCR beta libraries were built with iRepertoire HTBI primers and Arm-PCR of CDR3 regions. TCRdb called the multiplex PCR reads again in MiXCR, with one record for every CDR3 protein. The table lists 450,000 to 700,000 distinct CDR3 sequences, roughly 13% of them singletons. These data are also associated with another study on T cells in Graves' hyperthyroidism and ophthalmopathy.

The sample was peripheral blood mononuclear cells (PBMCs), taken at new diagnosis, from a patient treated with antithyroid drugs. These receptors were taken from a man under 40 with Graves disease.

This clonotype was counted many times. The chain combines TRBV13 with TRBJ2-7; D might be TRBD1 (6 bases). Looked up from germline, CDR1 is PRHDT and CDR2 is FYEKMQ (reference sequence). The V gene lost 7 bases and the J gene lost 1 base, with 23 bases spanning the gap. This CDR3 is 17 amino acids long. The DNA for the CDR3 is TGTGCCAGCACCCGGAGGACAACAGGGCTAAATTCCTACGAGCAGTACTTC. Translated, it gives CASTRRTTGLNSYEQYF.

In its sample, this clonotype was seen a few times. The chain employs TRBV5-1 and TRBJ2-7, with 7 nucleotides matching TRBD1. The ends lost 4 bases at V and 2 bases at J; junction bases unmatched: 6. The CDR3 covers 14 residues. The V gene's germline CDR1 is SGHRS and CDR2 YFSETQ. The CDR3 region has the DNA TGCGCCAGCAGCCTGGACAGGTCACCCTACGAGCAGTACTTC. Its protein product is CASSLDRSPYEQYF.

This clonotype was recorded many times. V usage is TRBV6-1 and J usage is TRBJ1-5; TRBD1 matches 9 bases. CDR3 size: 17 residues. Germline CDR1 and CDR2: MNHNS and SASEGT. V was clipped by 5 bases and J by 8 bases; unmatched bases: 16. CDR3 amino acids: CASSTTGQGPLGKPQHF. CDR3 nucleotides: TGTGCCAGCAGTACAACGGGACAGGGCCCCCTGGGAAAGCCCCAGCATTTT.

This clonotype was detected ten times or more. The chain couples TRBV28 to TRBJ1-1; TRBD1 agrees at 11 bases. This CDR3 has 15 residues. Germline CDR1 and CDR2: MDHEN and SYDVKM. With 5 bases clipped from V and 4 bases from J, the junction kept 6 bases outside the gene matches. The CDR3 bases are TGTGCCAGCAGTGCCCTTGGACAGGGGGCCACTGAAGCTTTCTTT. Its translation: CASSALGQGATEAFF.

A note on this clonotype: A read error is possible here, since a much larger clone lies one base away. The CDR3 is CASRTGMIETQYF. CDR3 nucleotide sequence: TGTGCCAGCAGGACAGGGATGATTGAGACCCAGTACTTC. The chain carries TRBV2 and TRBJ2-5; 7 nucleotides align to TRBD1. Germline V gene sequence: CDR1 SNHLY, CDR2 FYNNEI. The ends lost 6 bases at V and 5 bases at J; junction bases unmatched: 6. The CDR3 runs to 13 residues. Combining the CDR3 with reference TRBV2 and TRBJ2-5 gives the whole variable domain EPEVTQTPSHQVTQMGQEVILRCVPISNHLYFYWYRQILGQKVEFLVSFYNNEISEKSEIFDDQFSVERPDGSNFTLKIRSTKLEDSAMYFCASRTGMIETQYFGPGTRLLVL.

This chain links TRBV7-2 with TRBJ2-3; TRBD2 is a possible D gene (6 bases). The germline V gene has CDR1 SGHTA and CDR2 FQGNSA. The V gene lost 2 bases and the J gene lost 6 bases, with 9 bases spanning the gap. This CDR3 has 13 residues. The CDR3: CASSLMEGDTQYF. For the CDR3, the DNA is TGTGCCAGCAGCTTAATGGAGGGGGATACGCAGTATTTT.

The chain is built from TRBV6-1 and TRBJ2-7; weak D call: TRBD1 (6 bases). The CDR3 has 21 residues. Trimming cost V 2 bases and J 2 bases, with 31 bases left between them. CDR1 is MNHNS and CDR2 is SASEGT in the germline V gene. The DNA of the CDR3 is TGTGCCAGCAGTGAAATTCTGGGGGTTTGGGGTTTCAGGGGCCAAACCTACGAGCAGTACTTC. Its translation: CASSEILGVWGFRGQTYEQYF.

This clonotype was observed many times. CDR3 sequence (DNA): TGTGCCAGCAGCTACGACACCTACTCCTACGAGCAGTACTTC. This codes for CASSYDTYSYEQYF. This sequence joins TRBV3-1 and TRBJ2-7, with D unclear. Germline assignment: CDR1 LGHDT and CDR2 YNNKEL (reference sequence). The germline V and J ends were trimmed by 5 bases and 0 bases, with 11 bases remaining between them. The CDR3 totals 14 residues.

This clonotype came up a few times. This chain links TRBV29-1 with TRBJ2-7; 7 bases are a match to TRBD2. V lost 6 bases, J lost 0 bases, and 8 bases stayed unmatched. Germline CDR1 SQVTM, CDR2 ANQGSEA. The CDR3 runs 14 residues. Here the CDR3 DNA reads TGCAGCGTATCTGCTAGCGGAGCCTCCTACGAGCAGTACTTC. Translation gives CSVSASGASYEQYF.